This is a list of T cell receptor beta chains from one sample in a study of shared clonotypes between healthy human individuals. TCRdb's table, derived via immunoSEQ multiplex PCR, lists solely in-frame clones and lacks some. The sample consists of about 1 million clones, 75% of them appearing once. The specimen sequenced was memory CD4+ T cells sorted from blood. The receptors derive from a man aged 18 to 35 in good health. CDR3s leave out the opening cysteine and the closing phenylalanine or tryptophan. A row's size may be missing; if present it is once, few, many or a size class.

size	V	J	CDR3
.	TRBV4-1	TRBJ2-5	ASSQGTSGRAPGETQY
.	TRBV15	TRBJ2-7	ATSVGGRSYEQY
.	TRBV5-1	TRBJ2-3	ASSLASSVDTQY
.	TRBV19	TRBJ1-6	ASRRTGADNSPLH
few	TRBV7-2	TRBJ2-7	ASSLAIPSEQY
once	TRBV25-1	TRBJ2-7	ASRMDYEQY
.	TRBV7-3	TRBJ1-2	ASSPGGGGGGNYGYT
few	TRBV5-1	TRBJ1-6	ASTVGQGEAPLH
.	TRBV5-4	TRBJ2-7	ASGRQGQPYEQY
once	TRBV29-1	TRBJ2-6	SAGWEGGGYLSGANVLT
.	TRBV7-2	TRBJ2-7	ASSPSGLASHEQY
.	TRBV5-4	TRBJ2-1	ASSLRTQGAGGEGF
many	TRBV10-1	TRBJ2-7	ASSASSGGSRLEQY
.	TRBV11-1	TRBJ2-7	ASSTGQRVYEQY
.	TRBV6-1	TRBJ2-4	ASSEGGAKNIQY
.	TRBV6-1	TRBJ1-6	ASSEGQGVNSPLH
few	TRBV5-1	TRBJ2-7	ASSLTPAGGKYEQY
.	TRBV4-1	TRBJ2-4	ASSPLELAKNIQY
.	TRBV5-3	TRBJ2-3	ARSREGTGKADTQY
once	TRBV6-1	TRBJ2-5	ASKRTMNQETQY
.	TRBV29-1	TRBJ1-1	SVEDGRTPEAF
.	TRBV5-1	TRBJ2-3	ASSLAGAGVDTQY
.	TRBV27	TRBJ2-1	ASKAWGQGNNEQF
.	TRBV2	TRBJ2-2	ASSPFGGSVAGELF
few	TRBV18	TRBJ2-7	ASSPGGRNSYEQY
.	TRBV5-1	TRBJ1-5	ASSAGTGNQPQH
.	TRBV6-5	TRBJ2-2	ASSRGQYTGELF
few	TRBV7-2	TRBJ1-2	ASSTQGYGYT
many	TRBV10-3	TRBJ1-1	AISSQVEAF
.	TRBV30	TRBJ2-1	AWSVRTSGSYNYNEQF
few	TRBV9	TRBJ2-6	ASSPAQGSSGANVLT
few	TRBV28	TRBJ2-7	ASRDSGTGGSEQY
few	TRBV30	TRBJ1-1	AWSAPIHGANTEAF
.	TRBV5-5	TRBJ2-7	ASTVGEGSYEQY
.	TRBV6-1	TRBJ1-5	ASSNRDDQPQH
.	TRBV2	TRBJ1-2	ASSFTVASNYGYT
.	TRBV2	TRBJ2-5	ASSETRQKETQY
.	TRBV7-2	TRBJ2-3	ASSFRTSGSIDTQY
few	TRBV18	TRBJ1-1	ASSRKEGMGFAEAF
.	TRBV7-6	TRBJ1-2	ASSPRTGGTYGYT
.	TRBV7-9	TRBJ2-7	ASSLSSLNEQY
.	TRBV7-9	TRBJ1-5	ASSRGGAFNQPQH
.	TRBV5-1	TRBJ2-2	ASSSVGKGELF
.	TRBV11-3	TRBJ2-7	ASSLDGLRDEQY
.	TRBV4-1	TRBJ2-7	ASSPRGLAEGNEQY
.	TRBV10-3	TRBJ2-2	AISPTSGKGTGELF
.	TRBV25-1	TRBJ1-2	ASSESPNYGYT
.	TRBV11-2	TRBJ1-2	ASSPLQGRWGYGYT
.	TRBV7-9	TRBJ2-2	ASSRSGGPMDGELF
.	TRBV10-3	TRBJ2-2	AISEAAGELF
.	TRBV9	TRBJ2-3	ASSSQGVLGPDTQY
.	TRBV10-1	TRBJ1-1	AILGQGPSNTEAF